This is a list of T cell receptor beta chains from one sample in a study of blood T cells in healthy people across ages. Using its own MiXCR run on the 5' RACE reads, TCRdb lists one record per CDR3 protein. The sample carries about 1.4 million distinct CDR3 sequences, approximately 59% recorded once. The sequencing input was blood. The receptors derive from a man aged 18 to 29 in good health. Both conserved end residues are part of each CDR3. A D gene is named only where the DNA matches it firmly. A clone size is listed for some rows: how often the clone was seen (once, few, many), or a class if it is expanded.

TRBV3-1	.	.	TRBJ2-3	TGTGCCAGCAGCCAAGCTTGGTCGCTGGGGCGGGGATCAGATACGCAGTATTTT	CASSQAWSLGRGSDTQYF
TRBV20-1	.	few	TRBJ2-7	TGCAGTGCTGACTCAGCGGGACAAACCTACGAGCAGTACTTC	CSADSAGQTYEQYF
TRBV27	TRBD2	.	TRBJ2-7	TGTGCCAGCAGTGTTGCCCACCCGGGGGGGACCTACGAGCAGTACTTC	CASSVAHPGGTYEQYF
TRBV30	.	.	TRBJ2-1	TGTGCCGGGAGTGTTGTAAATGAGCAGTTCTTC	CAGSVVNEQFF
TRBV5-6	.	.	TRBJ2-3	TGTGCCAGCAGCGCGCAATGGGGAGATACGCAGTATTTT	CASSAQWGDTQYF
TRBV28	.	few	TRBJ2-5	TGTGCCACCTCAGGGGGGATAGAGACCCAGTACTTC	CATSGGIETQYF
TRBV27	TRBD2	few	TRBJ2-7	TGTGCCAGCAGTGCCTCCCTAGCGGGGTTCTACGAGCAGTACTTC	CASSASLAGFYEQYF
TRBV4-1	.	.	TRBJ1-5	TGCGCCAGCAGGCAGGTGGTGAATAGCAATCAGCCCCAGCATTTT	CASRQVVNSNQPQHF
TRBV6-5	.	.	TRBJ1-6	TGTGCCAGCTCCCGGGACTCCAGTAATTCACCCCTCCACTTT	CASSRDSSNSPLHF
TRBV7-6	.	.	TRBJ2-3	TGTGCCAGCAGCTTATTTAGGAGTATGACAGATACGCAGTATTTT	CASSLFRSMTDTQYF
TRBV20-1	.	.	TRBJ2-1	TGCAGTGCCCACCCCCTCCTCCACGGTCAGGCGAATGAGCAGTTCTTC	CSAHPLLHGQANEQFF
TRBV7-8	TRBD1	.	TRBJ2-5	TGTGCCAGCAGCTTAGAGGACAGGGAAGAGACCCAGTACTTC	CASSLEDREETQYF
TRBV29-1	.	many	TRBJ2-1	TGCAGCGTTGAACGGGGCAATGAGCAGTTCTTC	CSVERGNEQFF
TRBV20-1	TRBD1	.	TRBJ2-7	TGCAGTGCCTCCTCCCTACTGACAGGGAGCTCCTACGAGCAGTACTTC	CSASSLLTGSSYEQYF
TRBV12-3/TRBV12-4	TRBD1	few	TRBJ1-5	TGTGCCAGCAGACTGGACAGGGAAGAGGATCAGCCCCAGCATTTT	CASRLDREEDQPQHF
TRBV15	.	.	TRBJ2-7	TGTGCCACCAGCAGAGATATTTGGGGCAGGATCTCCTACGAGCAGTACTTC	CATSRDIWGRISYEQYF
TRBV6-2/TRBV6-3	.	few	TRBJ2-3	TGTGCCAGCAGTTTGGAGGTCCTACGATACACAGATACGCAGTATTTT	CASSLEVLRYTDTQYF
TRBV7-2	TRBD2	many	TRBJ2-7	TGTGCCAGCAGCTTAGGCCTAGCGGGAACCTACGAGCAGTACTTC	CASSLGLAGTYEQYF
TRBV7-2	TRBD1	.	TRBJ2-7	TGTGCCAGCAGCCCCCGGAAGACAGGGACGTACTACGAGCAGTACTTC	CASSPRKTGTYYEQYF
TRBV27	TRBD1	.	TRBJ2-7	TGTGCCAGCAGTATTTACAGGGGCAGCCCCTACGAGCAGTACTTC	CASSIYRGSPYEQYF
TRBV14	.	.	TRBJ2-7	TGTGCCAGCAGCCAAGGAACGGGGGTCCTCTCCTACGAGCAGTACTTC	CASSQGTGVLSYEQYF
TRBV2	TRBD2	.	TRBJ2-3	TGTGCCAGCAGTGAACTAGCGGGAGCGGGAGATACGCAGTATTTT	CASSELAGAGDTQYF
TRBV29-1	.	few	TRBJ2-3	TGCAGCGTTGAGAGGGACGCAGGGCCAGATACGCAGTATTTT	CSVERDAGPDTQYF
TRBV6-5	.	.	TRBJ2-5	TGTGCCAGCAGTTACTCGAGAGGGATGGAAGAGACCCAGTACTTC	CASSYSRGMEETQYF
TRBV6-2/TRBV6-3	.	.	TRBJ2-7	TGTGCCAGCAGTTACTCCTTTTGGGCAGGGTCGCGCTACGAGCAGTACTTC	CASSYSFWAGSRYEQYF
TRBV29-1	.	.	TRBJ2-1	TGCAGCGTTCCAGGGGCGCGGAATGAGCAGTTCTTC	CSVPGARNEQFF
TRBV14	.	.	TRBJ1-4	TGTGCCGAAACAGACCGGACAGCAACTAATGAAAAACTGTTTTTT	CAETDRTATNEKLFF
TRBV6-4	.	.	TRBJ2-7	TGTGCCAGCAGCCGGGACCCTCACTACGAGCAGTACTTC	CASSRDPHYEQYF
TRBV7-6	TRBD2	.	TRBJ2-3	TGTGCCAGCAGCTTAGTCGGCGGGGGGGCCGGTGATACGCAGTATTTT	CASSLVGGGAGDTQYF
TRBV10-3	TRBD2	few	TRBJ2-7	TGTGCCATCAATAGCGGGAGATCCTACGAGCAGTACTTC	CAINSGRSYEQYF
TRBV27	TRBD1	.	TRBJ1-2	TGTGCCAGCAGTTTATATAAGACAGGGGAGAGGGATGGCTACACCTTC	CASSLYKTGERDGYTF
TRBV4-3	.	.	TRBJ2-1	TGCGCCAGCAGTCCCCTCGGGGGCGGAGTCCAGACCCAGTTCTTC	CASSPLGGGVQTQFF
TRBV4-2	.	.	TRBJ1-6	TGTGCCAGCAGCATCGAAGGGGCCCTTAATTCACCCCTCCACTTT	CASSIEGALNSPLHF
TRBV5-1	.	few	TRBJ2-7	TGCGCCAGCAGCTTGGGGACCCCGGTATACATGATGTTCGAGCAGTACTTC	CASSLGTPVYMMFEQYF
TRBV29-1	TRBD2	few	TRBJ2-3	TGCAGCGCGATACTAGCGGCCCCTAGCACAGATACGCAGTATTTT	CSAILAAPSTDTQYF
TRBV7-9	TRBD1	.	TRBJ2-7	TGTGCCAGCGCTAGGACAGGGGAGGCCTACGAGCAGTACTTC	CASARTGEAYEQYF
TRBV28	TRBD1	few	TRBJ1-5	TGTGCCAGCAGTTTCCAGGGGGGTCAGCCCCAGCATTTT	CASSFQGGQPQHF
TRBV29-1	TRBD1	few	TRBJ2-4	TGCAGCGTTGAACTCAGGGGGTGGAACATTCAGTACTTC	CSVELRGWNIQYF
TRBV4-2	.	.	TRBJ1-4	TGTGCCAGCAGCCAAGACGACGCTTATGAAAAACTGTTTTTT	CASSQDDAYEKLFF
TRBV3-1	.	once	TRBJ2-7	TGTGCCAGCAGCCATAAGCCGGGGCCAGAGCCCCTGAGGTACAATGAGCAGTACTTC	CASSHKPGPEPLRYNEQYF
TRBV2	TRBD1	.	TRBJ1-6	TGTGCCAGCAAAGACAGGGAGACTTCACCCCTCCACTTT	CASKDRETSPLHF
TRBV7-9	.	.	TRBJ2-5	TGTGCCAGCAGCTTAGGGATAGCAGGCCAGCAGTACTTC	CASSLGIAGQQYF
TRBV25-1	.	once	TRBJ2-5	TGTGCCAGCAGTGAATGGGGGCTTGTCCTTGGGGAGACCCAGTACTTC	CASSEWGLVLGETQYF
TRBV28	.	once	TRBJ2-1	TGTGCCAGCAGTTCAGGGCGGCCAGGTTTTAATGAGCAGTTCTTC	CASSSGRPGFNEQFF
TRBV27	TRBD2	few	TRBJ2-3	TGTGCCAGCAGCCCCCCCCCTAGCGGGGGTGTTGATACGCAGTATTTT	CASSPPPSGGVDTQYF
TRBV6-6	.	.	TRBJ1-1	TGTGCCAGCAGTTACTCTGGGGGCGGGGCAGGAGCTTTCTTT	CASSYSGGGAGAFF
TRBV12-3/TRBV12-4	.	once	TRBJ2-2	TGTGCCAGCAGAGATGGTTGGCCCACCGGGGAGCTGTTTTTT	CASRDGWPTGELFF
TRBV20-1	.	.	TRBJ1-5	TGCAGTGCTAGAGATCGTGGCAGAAGTGACAATCAGCCCCAGCATTTT	CSARDRGRSDNQPQHF
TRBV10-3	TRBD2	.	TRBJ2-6	TGTGCCATCAGTGAGCTAGCGGGAGGAACTGGGGCCAACGTCCTGACTTTC	CAISELAGGTGANVLTF
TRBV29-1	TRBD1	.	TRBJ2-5	TGCAGCGTTGCATACACACCACAGGGGGGAGAGACCCAGTACTTC	CSVAYTPQGGETQYF
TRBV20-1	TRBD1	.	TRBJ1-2	TGCAGTGCCCCTGGGACAGGGGATGGCTACACCTTC	CSAPGTGDGYTF
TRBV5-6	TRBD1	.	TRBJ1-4	TGTGCCAGCAGCAACATTGGGACAGGCTGGAATGAAAAACTGTTTTTT	CASSNIGTGWNEKLFF
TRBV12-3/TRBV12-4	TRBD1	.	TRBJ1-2	TGTGCCAGCAGCCCTAGTGGGGACAGGGCTAACTATGGCTACACCTTC	CASSPSGDRANYGYTF
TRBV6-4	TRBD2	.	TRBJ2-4	TGTGCCAGCAGTGACTCGTGGAGTTCTAGCGGAAACACCCTGGCCAAAAACATTCAGTACTTC	CASSDSWSSSGNTLAKNIQYF
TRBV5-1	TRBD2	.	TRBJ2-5	TGCGCCAGCACCACTAGCGGGAGTTGGAATGAGCAGTACTTC	CASTTSGSWNEQYF
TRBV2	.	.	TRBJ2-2	TGTGCCAGCAGGCCAGATATCACCGGGGAGCTGTTTTTT	CASRPDITGELFF
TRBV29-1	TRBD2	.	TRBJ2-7	TGCAGCGTGGTCTGGCGGGGGACGTACGAGCAGTACTTC	CSVVWRGTYEQYF
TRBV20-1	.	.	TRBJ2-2	TGCAGTGCCGAGGACACCACGAACACCGGGGAGCTGTTTTTT	CSAEDTTNTGELFF
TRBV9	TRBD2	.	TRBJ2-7	TGTGTCAGCAGCGTAGATGGGGGGGGTTCCTCCTACGAGCAGTACTTC	CVSSVDGGGSSYEQYF
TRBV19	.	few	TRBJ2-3	TGTGCCAGTAGTATCTCAGGCACAGATACGCAGTATTTT	CASSISGTDTQYF